This TCR beta chain was profiled in a study of cytomegalovirus exposure and HLA in healthy donors. Looking at the study overall: It was reported in a later analysis that the same platform had been used for the roughly 130 validation repertoires as for the approximately 700 first-cohort repertoires. Findings and caveats of the study: Subsequent analysis revealed that first-cohort TCR clusters tended to co-occur in the approximately 120 validation repertoires. Cytomegalovirus association was assigned to under 200 TCR beta chains.

In regard to this clone: The antigen is not known.

Sequenced by immunoSEQ multiplex PCR; TCRdb stores in-frame clones only, minus some. The sample lists about 400,000 clones, 80% to 90% occurring once. In germline, CDR1 is SGHRS, CDR2 YFSETQ. The CDR3 contains 15 residues. V gave up 4 bases and J gave up 0 bases; unmatched junction bases: 5. Sequencing input: PBMCs. This sequence originates from a woman between 18 and 30 years old in good health and CMV-seronegative. This rearrangement joins TRBV5-1 to TRBJ1-1; 8 nucleotides line up with TRBD1. CDR3 nucleotides: TGCGCCAGCAGCCCGGGGGACAGGCTGAACACTGAAGCTTTCTTT. Protein product: CASSPGDRLNTEAFF.